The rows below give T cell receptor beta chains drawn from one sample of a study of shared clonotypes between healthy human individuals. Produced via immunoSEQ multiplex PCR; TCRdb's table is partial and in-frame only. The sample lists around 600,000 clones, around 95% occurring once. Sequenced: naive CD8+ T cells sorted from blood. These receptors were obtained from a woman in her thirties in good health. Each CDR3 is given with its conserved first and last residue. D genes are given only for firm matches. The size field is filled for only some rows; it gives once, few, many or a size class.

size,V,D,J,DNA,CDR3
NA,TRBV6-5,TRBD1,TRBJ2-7,TGTGCCAGCAGACCGGGACAGGGACTCTACGAGCAGTACTTC,CASRPGQGLYEQYF
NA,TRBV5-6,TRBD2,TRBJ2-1,TGTGCCAGCAGCGCGCACCATAGCGGGAGCTCCTACAATGAGCAGTTCTTC,CASSAHHSGSSYNEQFF
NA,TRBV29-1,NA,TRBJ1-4,TGCAGCGCCGCCTTAGGGATTAATGAAAAACTGTTTTTT,CSAALGINEKLFF
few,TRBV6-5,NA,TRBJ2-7,TGTGCCAGCAGCGAGTACGAGCAGTACTTC,CASSEYEQYF
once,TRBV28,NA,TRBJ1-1,TGTGCCAGCAGTCCCTACAGGGACGAGACTGAAGCTTTCTTT,CASSPYRDETEAFF
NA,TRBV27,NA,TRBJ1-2,TGTGCCAGCAGTCCCGGCGGTTTGTATGGCTACACCTTC,CASSPGGLYGYTF
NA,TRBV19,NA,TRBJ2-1,TGTGCCAGTAGTATGCCCCCCCAGCGGGTCGACTACAATGAGCAGTTCTTC,CASSMPPQRVDYNEQFF
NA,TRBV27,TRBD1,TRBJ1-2,TGTGCCAGCAGTAGACAGGGGGTGAGCTATGGCTACACCTTC,CASSRQGVSYGYTF
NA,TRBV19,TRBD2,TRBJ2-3,TGTGCCAGTAGTGGACTAGCGGGGGGCACAGATACGCAGTATTTT,CASSGLAGGTDTQYF
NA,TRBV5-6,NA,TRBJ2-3,TGTGCCAGCAGCTTTGGCAGGGGCTGGGCAGATACGCAGTATTTT,CASSFGRGWADTQYF
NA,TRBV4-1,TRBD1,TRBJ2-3,TGCGCCAGCAGCCCAGGACAGGGTGTCATAGTTACGCAGTATTTT,CASSPGQGVIVTQYF
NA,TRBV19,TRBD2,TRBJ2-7,TGTGCCAGTAGTATGGTTAGCGGGAGTGGCCTCTACGAGCAGTACTTC,CASSMVSGSGLYEQYF
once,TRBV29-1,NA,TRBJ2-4,TGCAGCGTTTTCACCCATTCTGGAACCAAAAACATTCAGTACTTC,CSVFTHSGTKNIQYF
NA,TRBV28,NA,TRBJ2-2,TGTGCCAGCAGTTTGGGGGACCCCGGGGAGCTGTTTTTT,CASSLGDPGELFF
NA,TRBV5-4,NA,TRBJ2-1,TGTGCCAGCAGCTTCGGCTCCGACAATGAGCAGTTCTTC,CASSFGSDNEQFF
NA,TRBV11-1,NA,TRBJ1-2,TGTGCCAGCAGCCCCCGGGACGGCTATGGCTACACCTTC,CASSPRDGYGYTF
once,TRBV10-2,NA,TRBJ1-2,TGCGCCAGCAACTCCCACGGTGACTATGGCTACACCTTC,CASNSHGDYGYTF
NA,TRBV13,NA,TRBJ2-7,TGTGCCAGCAGCAGAACCCAGTCGGAGAGCTCCTACGAGCAGTACTTC,CASSRTQSESSYEQYF
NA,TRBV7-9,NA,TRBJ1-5,TGTGCCAGCAGCTTAGGGGGATGGAATCAGCCCCAGCATTTT,CASSLGGWNQPQHF
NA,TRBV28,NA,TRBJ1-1,TGTGCCAGCAGTCAAGTCCGGAGGGCGGGGGCTGAAGCTTTCTTT,CASSQVRRAGAEAFF
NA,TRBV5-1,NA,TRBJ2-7,TGCGCCAGCAGCGTAGCGGCCAGCTCCTACGAGCAGTACTTC,CASSVAASSYEQYF
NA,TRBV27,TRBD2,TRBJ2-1,TGTGCCAGCAGCTCCGGGACTAGCGGGAGCGGTGAGCAGTTCTTC,CASSSGTSGSGEQFF
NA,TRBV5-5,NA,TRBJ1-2,TGTGCCAGCAGCTTGTCGTTCAGCTTTTCCTATGGCTACACCTTC,CASSLSFSFSYGYTF
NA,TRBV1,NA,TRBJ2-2,TGCACCAGCAGCCAAGATCTTGTAGAGGACAACACCGGGGAGCTGTTTTTT,CTSSQDLVEDNTGELFF
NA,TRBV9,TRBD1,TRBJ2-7,TGTGCCAGCAGCGTAGCGGGACAGGCTTACGAGCAGTACTTC,CASSVAGQAYEQYF
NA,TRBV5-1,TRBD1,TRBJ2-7,TGCGCCAGCAGCCCTTCAAGACAGGGGGCTAGCTCCTACGAGCAGTACTTC,CASSPSRQGASSYEQYF
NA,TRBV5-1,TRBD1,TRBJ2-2,TGCGCCAGCAGCTTGGAACAGGGGAACATCGGGGAGCTGTTTTTT,CASSLEQGNIGELFF
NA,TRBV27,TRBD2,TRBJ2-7,TGTGCCAGCAGTCCTCAGACTAGCGCCTACGAGCAGTACTTC,CASSPQTSAYEQYF
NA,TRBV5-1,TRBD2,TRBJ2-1,TGCGCCAGCAGACCCACCGGGACTAGCGGAATGGGCAATGAGCAGTTCTTC,CASRPTGTSGMGNEQFF
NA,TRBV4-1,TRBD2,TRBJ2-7,TGCGCCAGCAGCCAAGTAAGCTCTAGCGGTTATCTCTACGAGCAGTACTTC,CASSQVSSSGYLYEQYF
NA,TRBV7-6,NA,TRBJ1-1,TGTGCCAGCAGCCCCCAGGGTACCTTTACTGAAGCTTTCTTT,CASSPQGTFTEAFF
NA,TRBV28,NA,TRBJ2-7,TGTGCCAGCAGTTTCTCTCCTGAGGACAGCTCCTACGAGCAGTACTTC,CASSFSPEDSSYEQYF
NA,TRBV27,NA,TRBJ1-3,TGTGCCAGCAAGAGCTCTGGAAACACCATATATTTT,CASKSSGNTIYF
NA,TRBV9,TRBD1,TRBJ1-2,TGTGCCAGCAGCGCAACTCGACAGGGTGGTGGCTACACCTTC,CASSATRQGGGYTF
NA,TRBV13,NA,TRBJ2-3,TGTGCCAGCAGCTTAAATCCAGATACGCAGTATTTT,CASSLNPDTQYF
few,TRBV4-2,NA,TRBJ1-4,TGTGCCAGCAGCCAAGATCAGGGAGACGAAAAACTGTTTTTT,CASSQDQGDEKLFF
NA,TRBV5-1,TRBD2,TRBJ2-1,TGCGCCAGTAAGACTAGCGGGGCCTACAATGAGCAGTTCTTC,CASKTSGAYNEQFF
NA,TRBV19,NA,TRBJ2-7,TGTGCCAGTAGTGGATGGGACCCATACTACGAGCAGTACTTC,CASSGWDPYYEQYF
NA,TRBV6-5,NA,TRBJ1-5,TGTGCCAGCAGAGACTATATGGATAGCAATCAGCCCCAGCATTTT,CASRDYMDSNQPQHF
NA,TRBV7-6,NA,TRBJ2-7,TGTGCCAGCAGCTCGGTGGACCGTATTTCCGAGCAGTACTTC,CASSSVDRISEQYF
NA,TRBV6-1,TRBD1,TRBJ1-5,TGTGCCAGCAGTGAAGCGGGCAGGGGGCCAAATCAGCCCCAGCATTTT,CASSEAGRGPNQPQHF
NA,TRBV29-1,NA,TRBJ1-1,TGCAGCGTTGAAGCGGGGGCTTGGGGTGAAGCTTTCTTT,CSVEAGAWGEAFF
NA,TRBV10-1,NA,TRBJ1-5,TGCGCCAGCAGTATCCGGGACAAAAATCAGCCCCAGCATTTT,CASSIRDKNQPQHF
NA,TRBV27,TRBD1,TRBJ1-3,TGTGCCAGCAGTCCCGGGACAGGGGGCAGGAACACCATATATTTT,CASSPGTGGRNTIYF
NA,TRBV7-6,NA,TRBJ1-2,TGTGCCAGCAGCTTAGGAGACCAGGGGAATTGGGGCTACACCTTC,CASSLGDQGNWGYTF
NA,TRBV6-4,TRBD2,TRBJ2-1,TGTGCCAGCAGTGACGGGGCGGGAGTTTCCTACAATGAGCAGTTCTTC,CASSDGAGVSYNEQFF
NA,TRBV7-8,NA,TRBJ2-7,TGTGCCAGCAGCTTAGGCTCGAGGGGTCCCACCGAGCAGTACTTC,CASSLGSRGPTEQYF
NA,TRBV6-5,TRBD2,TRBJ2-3,TGTGCCAGCAGTTATGGGGGGGAGTCTTTCACAGATACGCAGTATTTT,CASSYGGESFTDTQYF
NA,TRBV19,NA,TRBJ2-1,TGTGCCAGTAGTATGGGACTGGGCAATGAGCAGTTCTTC,CASSMGLGNEQFF
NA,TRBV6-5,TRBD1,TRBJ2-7,TGTGCCAGCAGTACGGACAGGCCCTCCTACGAGCAGTACTTC,CASSTDRPSYEQYF
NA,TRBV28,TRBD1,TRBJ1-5,TGTGCCAGCAGTATCGACAGGGGCGAGTATAGCAATCAGCCCCAGCATTTT,CASSIDRGEYSNQPQHF
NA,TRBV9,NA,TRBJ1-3,TGTGCCAGCAGTGGGGGGAACAGGGATCCAAACACCATATATTTT,CASSGGNRDPNTIYF
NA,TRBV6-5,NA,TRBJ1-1,TGTGCCAGCAGTTACTCCACAGGCTCCACTGAAGCTTTCTTT,CASSYSTGSTEAFF